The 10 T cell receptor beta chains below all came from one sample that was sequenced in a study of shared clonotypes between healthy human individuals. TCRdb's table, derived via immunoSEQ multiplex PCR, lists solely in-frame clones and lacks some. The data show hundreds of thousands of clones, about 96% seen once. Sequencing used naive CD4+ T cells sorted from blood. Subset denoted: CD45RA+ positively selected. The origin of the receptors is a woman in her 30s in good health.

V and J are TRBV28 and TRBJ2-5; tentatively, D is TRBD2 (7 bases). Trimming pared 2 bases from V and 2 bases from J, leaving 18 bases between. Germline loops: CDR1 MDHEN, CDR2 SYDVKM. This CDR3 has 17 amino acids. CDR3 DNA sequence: TGTGCCAGCAGTTTAAGGGCTGGGGGGGGGCGGCAAGAGACCCAGTACTTC. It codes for CASSLRAGGGRQETQYF. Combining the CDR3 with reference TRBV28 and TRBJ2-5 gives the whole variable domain DVKVTQSSRYLVKRTGEKVFLECVQDMDHENMFWYRQDPGLGLRLIYFSYDVKMKEKGDIPEGYSVSREKKERFSLILESASTNQTSMYLCASSLRAGGGRQETQYFGPGTRLLVL.

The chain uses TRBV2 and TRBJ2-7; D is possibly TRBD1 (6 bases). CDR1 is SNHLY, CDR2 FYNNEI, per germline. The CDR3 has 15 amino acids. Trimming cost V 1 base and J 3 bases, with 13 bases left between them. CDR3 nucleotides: TGTGCCAGCAGTGAAGGACAGGCAACCCTCTACGAGCAGTACTTC. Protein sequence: CASSEGQATLYEQYF.

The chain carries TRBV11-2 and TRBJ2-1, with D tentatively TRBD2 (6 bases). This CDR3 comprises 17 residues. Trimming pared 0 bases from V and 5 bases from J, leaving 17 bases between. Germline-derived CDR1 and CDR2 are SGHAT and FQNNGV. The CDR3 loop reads CASSLDSRAGMDNEQFF. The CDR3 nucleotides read TGTGCCAGCAGCTTAGATTCGCGGGCGGGAATGGACAATGAGCAGTTCTTC.

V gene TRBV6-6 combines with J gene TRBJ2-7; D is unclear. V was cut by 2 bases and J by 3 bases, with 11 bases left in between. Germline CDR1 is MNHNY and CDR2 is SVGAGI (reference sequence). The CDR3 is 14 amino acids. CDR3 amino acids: CASSYRPENYEQYF. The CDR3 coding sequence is TGTGCCAGCAGTTACCGCCCAGAGAACTACGAGCAGTACTTC.

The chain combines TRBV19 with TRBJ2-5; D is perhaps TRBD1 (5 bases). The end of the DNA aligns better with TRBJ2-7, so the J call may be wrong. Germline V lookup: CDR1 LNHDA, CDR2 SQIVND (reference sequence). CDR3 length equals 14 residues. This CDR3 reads CASSHGQKKYEQYF. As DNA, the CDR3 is TGTGCCAGTAGTCACGGACAAAAGAAATACGAGCAGTACTTC.

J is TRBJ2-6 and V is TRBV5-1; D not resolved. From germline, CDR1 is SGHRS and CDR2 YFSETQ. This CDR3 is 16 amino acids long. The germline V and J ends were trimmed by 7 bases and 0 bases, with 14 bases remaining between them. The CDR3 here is CASGSGVDSGANVLTF. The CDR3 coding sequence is TGCGCCAGCGGATCTGGGGTTGACTCTGGGGCCAACGTCCTGACTTTC.

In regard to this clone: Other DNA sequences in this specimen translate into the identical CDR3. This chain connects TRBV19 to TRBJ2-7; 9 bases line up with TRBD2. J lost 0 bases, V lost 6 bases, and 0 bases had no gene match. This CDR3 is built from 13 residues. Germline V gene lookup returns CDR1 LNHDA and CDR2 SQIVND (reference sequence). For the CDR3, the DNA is TGTGCCAGTAGGACTAGCGGCTCCTACGAGCAGTACTTC. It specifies CASRTSGSYEQYF.

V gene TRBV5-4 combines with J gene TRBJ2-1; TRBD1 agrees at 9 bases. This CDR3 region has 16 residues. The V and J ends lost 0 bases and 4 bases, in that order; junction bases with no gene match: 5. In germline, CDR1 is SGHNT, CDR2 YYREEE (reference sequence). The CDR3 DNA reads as TGTGCCAGCAGCTTGGGAGGCGGACAGGGGTACAATGAGCAGTTCTTC. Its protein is CASSLGGGQGYNEQFF.

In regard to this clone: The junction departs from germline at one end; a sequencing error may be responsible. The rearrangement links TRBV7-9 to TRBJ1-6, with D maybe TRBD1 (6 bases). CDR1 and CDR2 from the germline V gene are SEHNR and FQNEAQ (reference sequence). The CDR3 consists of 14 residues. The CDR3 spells CASSLTNRDSPLHF. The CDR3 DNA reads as TGTGCCAGCAGCCTTACCAACAGGGATTCTCCCCTCCACTTT.

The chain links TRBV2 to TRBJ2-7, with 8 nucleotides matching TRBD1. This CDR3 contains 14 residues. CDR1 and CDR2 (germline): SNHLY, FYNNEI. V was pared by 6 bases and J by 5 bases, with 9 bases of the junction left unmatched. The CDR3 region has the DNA TGTGCCAGCAGCCCGGGACAGGAGGTCGACGAGCAGTACTTC. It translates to CASSPGQEVDEQYF.